The next 10 T cell receptor beta chains were all read from a single sample in a study of cytomegalovirus exposure and HLA in healthy donors. This PCR relied on a set of 60 Vbeta primers and 13 Jbeta primers. Clones were sequenced by immunoSEQ multiplex PCR, and TCRdb holds only the in-frame ones, with some missing. The repertoire holds around 210,000 clones, with 78% as singletons. Sequenced input: PBMCs. The receptors originated from a boy younger than 18 in good health and CMV-seronegative.

This clone was seen a single time. The V and J genes are TRBV9 and TRBJ2-7; tentatively, D is TRBD2 (5 bases). This CDR3 is built from 15 residues. V lost 0 bases and J 3 bases, leaving 13 bases between the germline ends. Germline V gene sequence: CDR1 SGDLS, CDR2 YYNGEE. CDR3: CASSVGSEYDYEQYF. In DNA form, the CDR3 reads TGTGCCAGCAGCGTAGGTAGCGAGTACGACTACGAGCAGTACTTC.

The chain employs TRBV7-2 and TRBJ2-3; 8 bases line up with TRBD2. CDR1 is SGHTA, CDR2 FQGNSA, per germline. The CDR3 totals 15 residues. The V segment lost 1 base and the J segment 4 bases; nucleotides outside the gene matches: 4. The CDR3 loop is CASSLVRAGADTQYF. CDR3 bases: TGTGCCAGCAGCTTAGTGAGAGCGGGAGCAGATACGCAGTATTTT. The full variable domain, rest sourced from reference TRBV7-2 and TRBJ2-3, is GAGVSQSPSNKVTEKGKDVELRCDPISGHTALYWYRQSLGQGLEFLIYFQGNSAPDKSGLPSDRFSAERTGGSVSTLTIQRTQQEDSAVYLCASSLVRAGADTQYFGPGTRLTVL.

The chain has TRBV5-1 and TRBJ2-7; 7 bases align to TRBD1. The trim removed 3 bases at V and 4 bases at J, leaving 10 bases unmatched. From germline, CDR1 is SGHRS and CDR2 YFSETQ. The CDR3 extends over 15 amino acids. The CDR3 loop reads CASSSPDRTRYEQYF. CDR3 DNA sequence: TGCGCCAGCAGCTCACCGGACAGGACGAGATACGAGCAGTACTTC.

The chain recombines TRBV5-6 with TRBJ2-7; 12 bases fit TRBD2. The V gene end was trimmed by 2 bases and the J gene end by 3 bases; junction bases not matched to a gene: 3. CDR3 length: 15 amino acids. Germline CDR1 SGHDT, CDR2 YYEEEE. The CDR3 region has the DNA TGTGCCAGCAGCTTAGGGACTAGCGGGCACTACGAGCAGTACTTC. This translates into CASSLGTSGHYEQYF.

V usage is TRBV19 and J usage is TRBJ1-3; tentatively, D is TRBD1 (5 bases). The CDR3 runs 16 residues. V was clipped by 2 bases and J by 0 bases, with 11 bases between them. Germline lookup yields CDR1 LNHDA and CDR2 SQIVND (reference sequence). CDR3 sequence reads: CASSIYAGLSGNTIYF. In DNA form, the CDR3 reads TGTGCCAGTAGTATATATGCAGGGCTCTCTGGAAACACCATATATTTT. The variable domain in full, completed from reference TRBV19 and TRBJ1-3, reads DGGITQSPKYLFRKEGQNVTLSCEQNLNHDAMYWYRQDPGQGLRLIYYSQIVNDFQKGDIAEGYSVSREKKESFPLTVTSAQKNPTAFYLCASSIYAGLSGNTIYFGEGSWLTVV.

The V call is TRBV7-3, the J call TRBJ2-2; 10 bases match TRBD2. This CDR3 comprises 15 residues. V lost 5 bases, J lost 6 bases, and 6 bases stayed unmatched. Germline CDR1 reads SGHTA; CDR2 reads FQGTGA. The CDR3 protein is CASSLRLAGAGELFF. CDR3 DNA: TGTGCCAGCAGCCTCCGGCTAGCGGGGGCCGGGGAGCTGTTTTTT.

In its sample, this clone was seen once. The V gene is TRBV19, the J gene TRBJ2-1, with 9 bases matching TRBD2. CDR3 length: 17 amino acids. The ends lost 5 bases at V and 4 bases at J; junction bases unmatched: 12. The germline V gene encodes CDR1 LNHDA and CDR2 SQIVND (reference sequence). The CDR3 spells CASSPSGVNAPYNEQFF. CDR3 sequence (DNA): TGTGCCAGTAGTCCTAGCGGGGTAAACGCTCCATACAATGAGCAGTTCTTC.

Only a few counts were recorded for this clone. The genes are TRBV27 and TRBJ2-7; 7 bases align to TRBD1. This CDR3 region has 14 residues. Losses at the gene ends were 6 bases for V and 2 bases for J; bases not matched to a gene: 7. Germline V gene data show CDR1 as MNHEY and CDR2 as SMNVEV (reference sequence). The CDR3 bases are TGTGCCAGCAGCGCCGGGACAGTCCCCTACGAGCAGTACTTC. Protein: CASSAGTVPYEQYF.

This clone has only a few counts. V gene TRBV4-1 combines with J gene TRBJ2-2; a weak D match, TRBD1 (5 bases). The CDR3 totals 18 residues. Trimming left V 0 bases short and J 6 bases short, with 20 bases between. Looked up from germline, CDR1 is MGHRA and CDR2 is YSYEKL. The CDR3 DNA reads as TGCGCCAGCAGCCAAGAAGGCAGGGCCGGATGGAGCCCCGGGGAGCTGTTTTTT. As protein: CASSQEGRAGWSPGELFF.

The chain joins TRBV10-3 to TRBJ2-1, with a tentative D call TRBD1 (5 bases). Between the trimmed V and J ends, which lost 7 bases and 8 bases, there was a span of 12 bases. The CDR3 has 12 residues. Germline values: CDR1 ENHRY, CDR2 SYGVKD. The DNA for the CDR3 is TGTGCCATCAATACCTTAGGGGATGAGCAGTTCTTC. Translation: CAINTLGDEQFF.